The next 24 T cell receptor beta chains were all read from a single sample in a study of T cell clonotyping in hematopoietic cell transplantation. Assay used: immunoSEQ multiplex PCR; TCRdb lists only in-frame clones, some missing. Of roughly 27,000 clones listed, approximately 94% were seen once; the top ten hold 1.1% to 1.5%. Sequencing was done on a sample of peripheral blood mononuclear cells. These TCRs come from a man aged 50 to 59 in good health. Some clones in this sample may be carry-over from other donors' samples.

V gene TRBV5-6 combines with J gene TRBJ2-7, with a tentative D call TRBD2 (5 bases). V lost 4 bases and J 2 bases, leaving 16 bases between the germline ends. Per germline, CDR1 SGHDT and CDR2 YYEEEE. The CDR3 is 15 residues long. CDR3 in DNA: TGTGCCAGCAGCCCCGGAGGCAGGAGAACCTACGAGCAGTACTTC. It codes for CASSPGGRRTYEQYF.

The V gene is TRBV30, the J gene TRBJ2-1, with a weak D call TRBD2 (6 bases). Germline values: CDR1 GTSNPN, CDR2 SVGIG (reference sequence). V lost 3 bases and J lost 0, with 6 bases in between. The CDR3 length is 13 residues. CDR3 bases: TGTGCCTGGAGGCGGGGCTCCTACAATGAGCAGTTCTTC. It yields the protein CAWRRGSYNEQFF. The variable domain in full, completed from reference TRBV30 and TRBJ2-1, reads SQTIHQWPATLVQPVGSPLSLECTVEGTSNPNLYWYRQAAGRGLQLLFYSVGIGQISSEVPQNLSASRPQDRQFILSSKKLLLSDSGFYLCAWRRGSYNEQFFGPGTRLTVL.

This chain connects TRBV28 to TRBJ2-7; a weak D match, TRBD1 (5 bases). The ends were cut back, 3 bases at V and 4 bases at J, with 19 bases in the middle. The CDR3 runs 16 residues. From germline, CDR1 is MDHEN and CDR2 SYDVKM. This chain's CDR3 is CASSFHLSRVWYEQYF. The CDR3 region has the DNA TGTGCCAGCAGTTTCCACCTCTCCAGGGTGTGGTACGAGCAGTACTTC.

The CDR3 reads CASRSGLAGGLWELFF. In DNA form, the CDR3 reads TGTGCCAGCAGATCGGGACTAGCGGGGGGTCTTTGGGAGCTGTTTTTT. The V gene is TRBV28, the J gene TRBJ2-2; 15 bases align to TRBD2. Germline V gene data show CDR1 as MDHEN and CDR2 as SYDVKM. V shed 6 bases, J shed 9 bases, and the junction held 8 bases outside the gene matches. The length of the CDR3 is 16 residues.

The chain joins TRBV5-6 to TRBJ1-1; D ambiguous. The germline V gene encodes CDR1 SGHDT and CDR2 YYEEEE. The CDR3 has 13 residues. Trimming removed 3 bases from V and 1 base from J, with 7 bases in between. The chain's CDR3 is CASSYPGNTEAFF. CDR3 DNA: TGTGCCAGCAGCTATCCGGGGAACACTGAAGCTTTCTTT.

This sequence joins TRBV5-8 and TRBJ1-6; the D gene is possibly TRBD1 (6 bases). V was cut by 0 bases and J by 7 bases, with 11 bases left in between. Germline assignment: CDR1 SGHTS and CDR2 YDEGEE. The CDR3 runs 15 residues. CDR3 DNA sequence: TGTGCCAGCAGCTTGGTACAGGGAGCCAATTCACCCCTCCACTTT. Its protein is CASSLVQGANSPLHF.

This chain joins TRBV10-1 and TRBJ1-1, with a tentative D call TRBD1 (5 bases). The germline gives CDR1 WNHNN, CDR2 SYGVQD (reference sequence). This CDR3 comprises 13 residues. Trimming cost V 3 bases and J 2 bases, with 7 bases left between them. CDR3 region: CASSDQGNTEAFF. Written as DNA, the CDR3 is TGCGCCAGCAGTGACCAGGGTAACACTGAAGCTTTCTTT.

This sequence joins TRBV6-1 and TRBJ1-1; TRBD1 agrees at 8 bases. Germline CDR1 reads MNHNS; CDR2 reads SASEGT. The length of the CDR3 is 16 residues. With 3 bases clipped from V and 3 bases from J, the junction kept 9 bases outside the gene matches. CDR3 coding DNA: TGTGCCAGCAGTGATGTCAGGGGGCTTCAGGACACTGAAGCTTTCTTT. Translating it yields CASSDVRGLQDTEAFF.

CDR3 coding DNA: TGTGCCAGCAGTGAATCCCCGGTTGCGAGCAGAGAGGCTTTCTTT. It encodes CASSESPVASREAFF. The gene calls are TRBV2 and TRBJ1-1; no firm D call. The CDR3 loop spans 15 amino acids. Germline V gene lookup returns CDR1 SNHLY and CDR2 FYNNEI. Trimming took off 2 bases at V and 11 bases at J, with 21 bases between the two ends. Variable domain in full (rest from reference TRBV2 and TRBJ1-1): EPEVTQTPSHQVTQMGQEVILRCVPISNHLYFYWYRQILGQKVEFLVSFYNNEISEKSEIFDDQFSVERPDGSNFTLKIRSTKLEDSAMYFCASSESPVASREAFFGQGTRLTVV.

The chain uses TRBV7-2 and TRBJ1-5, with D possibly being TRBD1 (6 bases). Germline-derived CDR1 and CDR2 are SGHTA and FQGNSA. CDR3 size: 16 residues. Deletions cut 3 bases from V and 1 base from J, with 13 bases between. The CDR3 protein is CASSLHSRGSNQPQHF. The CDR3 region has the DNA TGTGCCAGCAGCTTGCACTCGAGGGGGAGCAATCAGCCCCAGCATTTT. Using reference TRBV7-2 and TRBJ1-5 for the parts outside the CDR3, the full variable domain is GAGVSQSPSNKVTEKGKDVELRCDPISGHTALYWYRQSLGQGLEFLIYFQGNSAPDKSGLPSDRFSAERTGGSVSTLTIQRTQQEDSAVYLCASSLHSRGSNQPQHFGDGTRLSIL.

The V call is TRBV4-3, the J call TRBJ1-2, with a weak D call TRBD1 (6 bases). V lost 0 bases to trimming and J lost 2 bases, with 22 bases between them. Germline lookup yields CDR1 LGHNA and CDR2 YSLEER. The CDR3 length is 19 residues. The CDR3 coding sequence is TGCGCCAGCAGCCAAGATCCCGTACGAACAGGGAGTGGAAACTATGGCTACACCTTC. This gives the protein CASSQDPVRTGSGNYGYTF.

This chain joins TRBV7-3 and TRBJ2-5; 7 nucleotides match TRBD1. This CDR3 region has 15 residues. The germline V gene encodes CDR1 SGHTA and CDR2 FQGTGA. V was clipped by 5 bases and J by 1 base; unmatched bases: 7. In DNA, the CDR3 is TGTGCCAGCAGCCCCGTAACAGGGGCCCAAGAGACCCAGTACTTC. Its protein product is CASSPVTGAQETQYF. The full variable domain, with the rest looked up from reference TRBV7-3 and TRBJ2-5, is GAGVSQTPSNKVTEKGKYVELRCDPISGHTALYWYRQSLGQGPEFLIYFQGTGAADDSGLPNDRFFAVRPEGSVSTLKIQRTERGDSAVYLCASSPVTGAQETQYFGPGTRLLVL.

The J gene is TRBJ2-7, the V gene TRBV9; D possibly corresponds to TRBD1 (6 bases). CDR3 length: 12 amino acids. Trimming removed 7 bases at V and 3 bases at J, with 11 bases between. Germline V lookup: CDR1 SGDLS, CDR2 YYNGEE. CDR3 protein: CASGTGHYEQYF. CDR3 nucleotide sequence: TGTGCCAGCGGGACGGGACACTACGAGCAGTACTTC.

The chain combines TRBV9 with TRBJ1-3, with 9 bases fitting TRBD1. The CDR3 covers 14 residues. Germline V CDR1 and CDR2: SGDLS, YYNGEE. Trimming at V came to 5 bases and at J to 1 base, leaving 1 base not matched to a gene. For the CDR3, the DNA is TGTGCCAGCAGGGGACAGGGTTCTGGAAACACCATATATTTT. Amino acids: CASRGQGSGNTIYF. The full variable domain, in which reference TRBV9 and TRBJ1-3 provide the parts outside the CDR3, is DSGVTQTPKHLITATGQRVTLRCSPRSGDLSVYWYQQSLDQGLQFLIQYYNGEERAKGNILERFSAQQFPDLHSELNLSSLELGDSALYFCASRGQGSGNTIYFGEGSWLTVV.

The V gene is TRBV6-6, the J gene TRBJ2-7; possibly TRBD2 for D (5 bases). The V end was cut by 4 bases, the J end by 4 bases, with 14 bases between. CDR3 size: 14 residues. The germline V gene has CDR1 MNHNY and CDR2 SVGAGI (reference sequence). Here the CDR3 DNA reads TGTGCCAGCAGTTCGGCAGGAGGATTTTACGAGCAGTACTTC. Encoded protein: CASSSAGGFYEQYF.

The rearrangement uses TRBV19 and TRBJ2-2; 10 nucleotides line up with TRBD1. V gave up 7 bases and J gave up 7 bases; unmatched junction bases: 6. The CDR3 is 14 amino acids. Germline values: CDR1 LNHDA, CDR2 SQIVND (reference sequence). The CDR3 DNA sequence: TGTGCCAGTATCGACAGGGGGCGAGGCGGGGAGCTGTTTTTT. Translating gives CASIDRGRGGELFF. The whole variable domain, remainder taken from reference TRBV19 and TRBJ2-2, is DGGITQSPKYLFRKEGQNVTLSCEQNLNHDAMYWYRQDPGQGLRLIYYSQIVNDFQKGDIAEGYSVSREKKESFPLTVTSAQKNPTAFYLCASIDRGRGGELFFGEGSRLTVL.

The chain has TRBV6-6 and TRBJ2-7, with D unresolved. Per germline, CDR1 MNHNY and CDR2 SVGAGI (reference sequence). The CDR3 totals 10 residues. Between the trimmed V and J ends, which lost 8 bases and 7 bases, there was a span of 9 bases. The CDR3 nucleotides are TGTGCCAGCCTTACGACGGAGCAGTACTTC. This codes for CASLTTEQYF.

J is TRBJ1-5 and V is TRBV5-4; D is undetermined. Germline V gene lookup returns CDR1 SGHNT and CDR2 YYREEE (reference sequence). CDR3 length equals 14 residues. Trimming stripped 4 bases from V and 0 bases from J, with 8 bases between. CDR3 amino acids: CASSRQDSNQPQHF. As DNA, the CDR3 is TGTGCCAGCAGCCGTCAAGATAGCAATCAGCCCCAGCATTTT.

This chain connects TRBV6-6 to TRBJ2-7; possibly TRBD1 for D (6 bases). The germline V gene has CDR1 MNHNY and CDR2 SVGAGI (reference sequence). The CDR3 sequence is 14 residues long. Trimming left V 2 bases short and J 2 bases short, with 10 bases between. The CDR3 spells CASSYMDRTYEQYF. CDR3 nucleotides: TGTGCCAGCAGTTACATGGACAGAACCTACGAGCAGTACTTC.

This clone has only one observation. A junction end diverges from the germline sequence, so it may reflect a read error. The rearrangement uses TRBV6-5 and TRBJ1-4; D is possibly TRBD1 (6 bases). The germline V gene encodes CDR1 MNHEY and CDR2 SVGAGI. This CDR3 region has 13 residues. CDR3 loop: CASSNSRGEKLFF. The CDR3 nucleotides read TGTGCCAGCAGTAACTCCAGGGGTGAAAAACTGTTTTTT.

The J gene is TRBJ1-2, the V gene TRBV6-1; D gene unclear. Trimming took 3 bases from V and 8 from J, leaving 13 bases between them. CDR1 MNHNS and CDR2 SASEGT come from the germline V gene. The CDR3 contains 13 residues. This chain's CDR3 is CASSEGNLGGYTF. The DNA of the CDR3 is TGTGCCAGCAGTGAGGGGAACCTGGGAGGCTACACCTTC.

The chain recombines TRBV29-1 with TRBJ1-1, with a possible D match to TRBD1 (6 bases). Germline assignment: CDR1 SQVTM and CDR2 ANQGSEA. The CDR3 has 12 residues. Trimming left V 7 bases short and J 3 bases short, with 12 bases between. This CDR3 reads CSGRGADTEAFF. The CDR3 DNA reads TGCAGCGGGAGGGGGGCGGACACTGAAGCTTTCTTT.

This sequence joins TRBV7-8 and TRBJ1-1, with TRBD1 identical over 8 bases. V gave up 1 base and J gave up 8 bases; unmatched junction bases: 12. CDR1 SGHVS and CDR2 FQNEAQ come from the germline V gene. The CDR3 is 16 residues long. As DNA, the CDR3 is TGTGCCAGCAGCTTAGTGGACAGGGATGGAACGGAGGAAGCTTTCTTT. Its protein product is CASSLVDRDGTEEAFF.

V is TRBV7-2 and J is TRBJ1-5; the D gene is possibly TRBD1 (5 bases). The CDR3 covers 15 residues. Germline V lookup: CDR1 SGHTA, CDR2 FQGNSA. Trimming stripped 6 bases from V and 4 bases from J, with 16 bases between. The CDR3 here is CASSWGGANNQPQHF. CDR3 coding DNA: TGTGCCAGCAGTTGGGGCGGCGCCAATAATCAGCCCCAGCATTTT.